This T cell receptor beta chain was identified during a study of blood T cell repertoires in COVID-19. The overall study: PBMCs, B-cell-depleted T cells, or T cells provided the cDNA or gDNA that made up the material.

Some clones are missing from TCRdb's copy, which holds only in-frame ones; the method was immunoSEQ multiplex PCR. The table records about 170,000 clones, around four fifths of them present only once. V was cut by 2 bases and J by 0 bases, with 8 bases left in between. CDR1 SGHTA and CDR2 FQGNSA come from the germline V gene. The CDR3 consists of 15 residues. The specimen was peripheral blood. The receptor was derived from a woman older than 75 with COVID-19, enrolled during active disease. The chain combines TRBV7-2 with TRBJ2-1; D remains unclear. The CDR3 region has the DNA TGTGCCAGCAGCTTAATCGAGAGCTCCTACAATGAGCAGTTCTTC. Translation: CASSLIESSYNEQFF.